Listed here is a single T cell receptor (beta chain). Its cognate antigen is unknown. This record comes from a study of cytomegalovirus exposure and HLA in healthy donors. Study-level points and caveats: Previously analyzed data showed that most TCR beta V segments were productive at a frequency of about 87% or about 30%. Researchers reported in a later analysis that common viral pathogens appeared linked to several top clusters. The likely explanation for a cluster of highly shared sequence variants was sequencing artifact.

With 60 Vbeta and 13 Jbeta primers, the PCR was carried out. Profiled with immunoSEQ multiplex PCR; TCRdb holds only in-frame clones, not every one. The data show roughly 120,000 clones, with about three quarters seen just once and less than 1.1% held by the top ten. CDR3 length: 14 residues. Trimming shortened V by 0 bases and J by 6 bases, and 12 bases separated the two germline ends. CDR1 and CDR2 from the germline V gene are GTSNPN and SVGIG (reference sequence). Donors were nominally healthy when sampled, though unrecorded immune exposures were likely. Sample: PBMCs. The chain recombines TRBV30 with TRBJ1-5; tentatively, D is TRBD1 (5 bases). The origin of this receptor is a woman aged 25 to 39 in good health and CMV-seronegative. CDR3 nucleotide sequence: TGTGCCTGGAGTGTACCAGGGTCCGGTCAGCCCCAGCATTTT. Translating it yields CAWSVPGSGQPQHF.